In its sample, the clone carrying this T cell receptor beta chain was seen once. Its antigen remains unidentified. This record comes from a study of post-analysis software for immune sequencing data. Findings of the study overall: F-measure co-clustering was strong for batch-matched samples. In patients, about 5 TRBV segments were more frequent than in controls, with TRBV5-6, TRBV5-1 and TRBV20-1 among them. Controls' normalized Chao1 diversity significantly exceeded that of multiple sclerosis patients.

The CDR3 is made up of 16 amino acids. After removal of 6 bases from V and 2 bases from J, the junction contained 7 bases not matched to a gene. Presence of unique molecular identifiers characterized the TCR beta cDNA libraries. Input populations of roughly 0.9 to 10 million T cells gave rise to some 500,000 cDNA molecules. One entry per CDR3 protein results from TCRdb running MiXCR on the PCR reads. The profile shows hundreds of thousands of distinct CDR3 sequences, roughly 50% of them singletons. The clonotype comes from a girl between 5 and 17 years old with multiple sclerosis. The chain joins TRBV12-3 or TRBV12-4 to TRBJ2-6, with TRBD1 identical over 7 bases. The sequenced material came from blood. CDR3 amino acids: CASSSFQGAGANVLTF. CDR3 nucleotides: TGTGCCAGCAGCTCTTTTCAGGGGGCTGGGGCCAACGTCCTGACTTTC.